The clone carrying this TCR beta chain was detected only a few times. This sample was included in a study of blood T cell repertoires in COVID-19. The CDR3 sequence is 18 residues long. V shed 3 bases, J shed 1 base, and the junction held 13 bases outside the gene matches. The V gene's germline CDR1 is MDHEN and CDR2 SYDVKM. TCRdb's table, derived via immunoSEQ multiplex PCR, lists solely in-frame clones and lacks some. The sample holds around 100,000 clones, approximately 84% seen once. This TCR came from a human donor in a cohort sampled during active COVID-19. The sequenced material came from peripheral blood. This rearrangement joins TRBV28 to TRBJ2-3; 7 bases fit TRBD2. The CDR3 sequence is CASSFKASGIPRTDTQYF. In DNA form, the CDR3 reads TGTGCCAGCAGTTTTAAGGCTAGCGGAATTCCTCGCACAGATACGCAGTATTTT. Using reference TRBV28 and TRBJ2-3 for the parts outside the CDR3, the full variable domain is DVKVTQSSRYLVKRTGEKVFLECVQDMDHENMFWYRQDPGLGLRLIYFSYDVKMKEKGDIPEGYSVSREKKERFSLILESASTNQTSMYLCASSFKASGIPRTDTQYFGPGTRLTVL.